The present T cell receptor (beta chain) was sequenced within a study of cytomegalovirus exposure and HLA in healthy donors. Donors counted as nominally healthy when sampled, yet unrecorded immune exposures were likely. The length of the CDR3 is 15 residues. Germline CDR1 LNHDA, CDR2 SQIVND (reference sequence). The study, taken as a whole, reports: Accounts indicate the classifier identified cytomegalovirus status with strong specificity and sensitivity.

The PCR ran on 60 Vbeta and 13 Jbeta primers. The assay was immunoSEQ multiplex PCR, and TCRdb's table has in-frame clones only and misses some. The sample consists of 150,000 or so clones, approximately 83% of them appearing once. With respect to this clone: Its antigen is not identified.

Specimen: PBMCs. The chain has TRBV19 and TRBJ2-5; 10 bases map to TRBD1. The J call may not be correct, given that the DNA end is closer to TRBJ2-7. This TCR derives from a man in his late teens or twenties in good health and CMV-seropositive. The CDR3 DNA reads TGTGCCAGTAAATCTGGGACAGGGGTGTCCTACGAGCAGTACTTC. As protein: CASKSGTGVSYEQYF.